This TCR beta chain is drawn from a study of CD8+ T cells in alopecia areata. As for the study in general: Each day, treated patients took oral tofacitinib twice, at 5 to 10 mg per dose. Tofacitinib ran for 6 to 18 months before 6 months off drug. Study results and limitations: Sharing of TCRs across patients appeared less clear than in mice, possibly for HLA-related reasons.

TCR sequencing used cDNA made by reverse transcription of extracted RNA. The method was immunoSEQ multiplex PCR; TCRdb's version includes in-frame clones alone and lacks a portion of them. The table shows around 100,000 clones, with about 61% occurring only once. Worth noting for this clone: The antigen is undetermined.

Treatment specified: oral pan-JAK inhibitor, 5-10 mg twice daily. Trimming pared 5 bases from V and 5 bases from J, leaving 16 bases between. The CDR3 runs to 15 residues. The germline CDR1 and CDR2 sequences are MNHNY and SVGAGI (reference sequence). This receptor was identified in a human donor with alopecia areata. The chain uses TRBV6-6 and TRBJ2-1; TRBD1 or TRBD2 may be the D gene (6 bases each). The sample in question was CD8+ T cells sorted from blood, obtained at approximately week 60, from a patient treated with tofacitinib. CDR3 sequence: CASSATGWGDNEQFF. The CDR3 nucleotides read TGTGCCAGCAGTGCTACAGGGTGGGGGGACAATGAGCAGTTCTTC.